The 6 T cell receptor beta chains below all came from one sample that was sequenced in a study of T cells in Graves' hyperthyroidism and ophthalmopathy. TCR beta CDR3 regions were amplified from RNA. The HTBI primer set drove a first-round RT-PCR of the TCR CDR3. TCRdb fed the multiplex PCR reads into MiXCR, producing one record per CDR3 protein. The sample lists 550,000 to 800,000 distinct CDR3 sequences, roughly 17% occurring once. The sample taken for sequencing was blood. The receptors were gathered from a man in his forties or fifties with Graves' hyperthyroidism.

V usage is TRBV7-8 and J usage is TRBJ2-3; D may be TRBD1 (6 bases). The CDR3 has 16 amino acids. Trimming left V 2 bases short and J 2 bases short, with 14 bases between. Germline V gene lookup returns CDR1 SGHVS and CDR2 FQNEAQ. Here the CDR3 DNA reads TGTGCCAGCAGCTTAAGCCAGGGGTATGACACAGATACGCAGTATTTT. The encoded protein is CASSLSQGYDTDTQYF.

This clonotype was seen only once. Just one base apart from a much larger clone, this may be a read error. This rearrangement joins TRBV6-1 to TRBJ2-7; 7 bases match TRBD2. This CDR3 is 13 amino acids long. The germline V gene has CDR1 MNHNS and CDR2 SASEGT. The CDR3 sequence: CVSTQGLFYEQYF. CDR3 DNA: TGTGTCAGCACCCAGGGACTATTCTACGAGCAGTACTTC.

The CDR3 spells CSVIGMTVRLGEQYF. The CDR3, as DNA: TGCAGCGTTATAGGGATGACAGTAAGACTGGGCGAGCAGTACTTC. The rearrangement joins TRBV29-1 to TRBJ2-7; maybe TRBD1 (5 bases). The CDR3 length is 15 residues. The V gene's germline CDR1 is SQVTM and CDR2 ANQGSEA. The V end was cut by 5 bases, the J end by 6 bases, with 23 bases between.

The J gene is TRBJ2-2, the V gene TRBV20-1; D is undetermined. The germline V and J ends were trimmed by 3 bases and 2 bases, with 10 bases remaining between them. There are 14 residues in the CDR3. Germline loops: CDR1 DFQATT, CDR2 SNEGSKA (reference sequence). The CDR3 loop is CSARGSLNTGELFF. The CDR3 nucleotides read TGCAGTGCTAGGGGTTCTCTTAACACCGGGGAGCTGTTTTTT.

This clonotype was counted at least ten times. The chain is built from TRBV27 and TRBJ2-1; 7 bases agree with TRBD1. The length of the CDR3 is 16 residues. Trimming cost V 5 bases and J 6 bases; bases outside gene matches: 13. Germline V gene data show CDR1 as MNHEY and CDR2 as SMNVEV (reference sequence). CDR3 sequence (DNA): TGTGCCAGCAGTCCATCAACAGGGGACCTTAGCAATGAGCAGTTCTTC. Translated, it gives CASSPSTGDLSNEQFF.

This sequence joins TRBV27 and TRBJ1-1; 8 nucleotides match TRBD1. CDR3 length: 17 amino acids. J gave up 5 bases and V 6 bases, and 17 bases lay outside the gene matches. CDR1 and CDR2 (germline): MNHEY, SMNVEV (reference sequence). The CDR3 region is CASRTGAGGVLWTEAFF. CDR3 in DNA: TGTGCCAGCAGGACGGGGGCAGGGGGCGTTCTATGGACTGAAGCTTTCTTT.